The 6 T cell receptor beta chains presented below share a single source sample, sequenced in a study of T-cell reconstitution after alpha-beta-depleted transplantation in children (dated by TCRdb to about 2016). Receptors were amplified or captured by PCR. Sequencer: Illumina HiSeq 2500. TCR library preparation used molecular barcoding, with unique molecular identifiers applied to normalize quantification of the TCRbeta repertoire. TCRdb applied fastp at Q25 and MiXCR to the public reads, then kept only in-frame beta chains. Every CDR3 protein is listed once, alongside the most common genes and DNA of its rows. Counted in this sample were 200,000 to 250,000 distinct CDR3 sequences; 9.5% to 13% of them appeared once. Over 25% of the sample is held by the ten biggest clonotypes. The meaning of the sample's treatment or condition label: allogeneic hematopoietic cell transplantation with graft depleted of TCRalphabeta T cells and CD19 B cells.

Source: PBMCs, taken before TCRalphabeta/CD19-depleted stem cell transplant. The receptors shown here come from a child younger than two with acute myeloid leukemia, due to receive a stem cell transplant.

This clonotype was observed a handful of times. The chain links TRBV12-3 or TRBV12-4 to TRBJ1-2; the match to TRBD1 covers 8 bases. Trimming took 1 base from V and 7 from J; bases not matched to a gene: 8. CDR3 length equals 15 residues. The CDR3 nucleotides are TGTGCCAGCAGTTTAGACAGGGACAGGCAAATTGGCTACACCTTC. Protein product: CASSLDRDRQIGYTF.

This clonotype was observed many times. The chain has TRBV5-1 and TRBJ2-4, with 12 nucleotides matching TRBD2. The trim removed 4 bases at V and 7 bases at J, leaving 9 bases unmatched. Germline V lookup: CDR1 SGHRS, CDR2 YFSETQ. This CDR3 spans 16 amino acids. CDR3 loop: CASSLPSGRAYNIQYF. The CDR3 coding sequence is TGCGCCAGCAGCCTGCCTAGCGGGAGGGCTTACAACATTCAGTACTTC.

In this sample, this clonotype turned up many times. The chain combines TRBV10-3 with TRBJ2-1, with 14 bases lining up with TRBD2. The V gene end was trimmed by 10 bases and the J gene end by 5 bases; junction bases not matched to a gene: 13. The CDR3 contains 17 residues. Germline CDR1 reads ENHRY; CDR2 reads SYGVKD. The CDR3 nucleotides read TGTGCCACAGGGACAGGTAGACTAGCGGGAGGGCACAATGAGCAGTTCTTC. This encodes CATGTGRLAGGHNEQFF.

This clonotype was recorded only once. It may be a read error: a sequence one base away is much more abundant. This sequence joins TRBV6-2 or TRBV6-3 and TRBJ2-3, with 12 bases identical to TRBD2. The CDR3 runs 18 residues. Germline loops: CDR1 MNHEY, CDR2 SVGEGT. In DNA, the CDR3 is TGTGCCAGCTACCTGACTAGCGGGAGACCGAAAGGCACAGATACGCAGTTTTTT. It yields the protein CASYLTSGRPKGTDTQFF.

This clonotype was recorded many times. The V and J genes are TRBV2 and TRBJ2-7; unclear D gene. V lost 5 bases and J lost 2, with 1 base in between. In germline, CDR1 is SNHLY, CDR2 FYNNEI. The CDR3 totals 10 residues. The chain's CDR3 is CASSTYEQYF. The CDR3 bases are TGTGCCAGCAGTACCTACGAGCAGTACTTC.

This clonotype was seen ten or more times. J is TRBJ2-7 and V is TRBV20-1, with a possible D match to TRBD1 (6 bases). Trimming removed 5 bases from V and 0 bases from J, with 17 bases in between. This CDR3 region has 15 residues. Germline V gene sequence: CDR1 DFQATT, CDR2 SNEGSKA (reference sequence). CDR3 DNA: TGCAGTGCTGAATACCAAGGGGGACACTCCTACGAGCAGTACTTC. Translated: CSAEYQGGHSYEQYF.